A selection of T cell receptor beta chains follows, all from one sample in a study of regulatory and conventional T cells in RAG deficiency. The data were produced by immunoSEQ multiplex PCR, yet TCRdb's version contains in-frame clones alone and is incomplete. The sample lists several thousand clones; just under 95% were seen once. Sample: CD4+ effector T cells sorted from blood. These receptors all come from a human donor with RAG deficiency presenting as severe combined immunodeficiency. CDR3s include the opening cysteine and the closing phenylalanine or tryptophan. The order of the fields is J gene, D gene, V gene, clone size, CDR3 DNA, CDR3 protein. The D gene is left open where the match is weak. The size of a clone is reported for some rows only, either as once, few or many, or as a class for expanded clones.

>TRBJ2-5|NA|TRBV15|NA
TGTGCCACCAGCAGAGATCCAACAGGACAAGAGACCCAGTACTTC
CATSRDPTGQETQYF
>TRBJ2-4|NA|TRBV6-6|NA
TGTGCCAGCACCCTACTAGCCAAAAACATTCAGTACTTC
CASTLLAKNIQYF
>TRBJ1-2|TRBD1|TRBV28|NA
TGTGCCAGCAGTCCCACAGGGGCCTATGGCTACACCTTC
CASSPTGAYGYTF
>TRBJ2-4|TRBD1|TRBV2|NA
TGTGCCAGCAGTAGGGACAGGACGGACATTCAGTACTTC
CASSRDRTDIQYF
>TRBJ1-4|TRBD1|TRBV19|NA
TGTGCCAGTAAGATGACAGGGGGCCGTGAAAAACTGTTTTTT
CASKMTGGREKLFF
>TRBJ2-1|NA|TRBV28|NA
TGTGCCAGCAGTTTGCCGGACGGTAGCTCCTACAATGAGCAGTTCTTC
CASSLPDGSSYNEQFF
>TRBJ1-5|NA|TRBV4-3|few
TGCGCCAGCAGCCAAGATCCAGCAGGGCGTCAGCCCCAGCATTTT
CASSQDPAGRQPQHF
>TRBJ1-1|NA|TRBV5-1|NA
TGCGCCAGCAGCTTGATACACCCGGGGACTGAAGCTTTCTTT
CASSLIHPGTEAFF
>TRBJ2-5|TRBD1|TRBV6-6|NA
TGTGCCAGCAGTTACTCATTCGGACAGGGTGTACAGACCCAGTACTTC
CASSYSFGQGVQTQYF
>TRBJ2-5|TRBD1|TRBV16|NA
TGTGCCAGCAGCCTGTATCCGGGACAGGGACAGGGGGAGACCCAGTACTTC
CASSLYPGQGQGETQYF
>TRBJ1-2|TRBD1|TRBV4-2|once
TGTGCCAGCAGCCAAGACCCGGGACAGGGATACGGCTACACCTTC
CASSQDPGQGYGYTF
>TRBJ2-3|TRBD1|TRBV9|NA
TGTGCCAGCAGCGTAGGCGGGACAGGGGGCGCAGATACGCAGTATTTT
CASSVGGTGGADTQYF
>TRBJ1-1|TRBD1|TRBV11-2|NA
TGTGCCAGCAGCTCATCAGGGGGGGTCACTGAAGCTTTCTTT
CASSSSGGVTEAFF
>TRBJ2-5|NA|TRBV10-3|NA
TGTGCCATCAGTGAGTTGAAGGAGACCCAGTACTTC
CAISELKETQYF
>TRBJ1-5|NA|TRBV7-8|NA
TGTGCCAGCAGCTTAACGAGCAATCAGCCCCAGCATTTT
CASSLTSNQPQHF
>TRBJ2-1|NA|TRBV18|NA
TGTGCCAGCTCACCATTGCGGACACAGGAGCAGTTCTTC
CASSPLRTQEQFF
>TRBJ2-5|TRBD2|TRBV15|NA
TGTGCCACCAACAAAGACGGCATCGGGGGGGAGACCCAGTACTTC
CATNKDGIGGETQYF
>TRBJ2-1|TRBD1|TRBV12-5|NA
TGTGCTAGTGGTGCAACCACGACAGGGCCCAATGAGCAGTTCTTC
CASGATTTGPNEQFF
>TRBJ2-7|TRBD1|TRBV25-1|NA
TGTGCCAGCAGTGAATTGGCAGGGGGCTCCGAGCAGTACTTC
CASSELAGGSEQYF
>TRBJ1-1|NA|TRBV7-8|NA
TGTGCCAGCAGCCCCGACTTGAACACTGAAGCTTTCTTT
CASSPDLNTEAFF
>TRBJ2-7|NA|TRBV4-3|NA
TGCGCCAGCAGTCAAGAGGCGGGGCCCTCCTACGAGCAGTACTTC
CASSQEAGPSYEQYF
>TRBJ2-3|NA|TRBV6-1|NA
TGTGCCAGCAGTGTAGGGGAAAGCACAGATACGCAGTATTTT
CASSVGESTDTQYF
>TRBJ2-3|NA|TRBV4-3|NA
TGCGCCAGCAGCTATGCCACAGATACGCAGTATTTT
CASSYATDTQYF
>TRBJ2-7|NA|TRBV5-4|NA
TGTGCCAGCAGCTCCCCGGTGGACGGCTACGAGCAGTACTTC
CASSSPVDGYEQYF
>TRBJ1-2|NA|TRBV10-2|NA
TGCGCCAGCAGTGAGTCAGCAGGGGTAATCTATGGCTACACCTTC
CASSESAGVIYGYTF
>TRBJ2-3|NA|TRBV7-2|NA
TGTGCCAGCATCCAGACACAGGCGGCAGATACGCAGTATTTT
CASIQTQAADTQYF
>TRBJ2-3|NA|TRBV29-1|NA
TGCAGCGTGGTCCCAGGGGCCACAGATACGCAGTATTTT
CSVVPGATDTQYF
>TRBJ2-1|NA|TRBV7-9|NA
TGTGCCAGCAGCTTCACAGGGAGCTCCTACAATGAGCAGTTCTTC
CASSFTGSSYNEQFF
>TRBJ1-1|NA|TRBV9|NA
TGTGCCAGCAGCCTGGTGATGGGCACTGAAGCTTTCTTT
CASSLVMGTEAFF
>TRBJ1-1|NA|TRBV5-1|NA
TGCGCCAGCAGCCTCGGGGCTAACACTGAAGCTTTCTTT
CASSLGANTEAFF
>TRBJ2-4|NA|TRBV18|NA
TGTGCCAGCTCACTGAAAGGAGGGTGGGACATTCAGTACTTC
CASSLKGGWDIQYF
>TRBJ1-1|NA|TRBV5-1|NA
TGCGCCAGCAGTCCCGCAGGGGACACTGAAGCTTTCTTT
CASSPAGDTEAFF
>TRBJ2-2|NA|TRBV6-5|once
TGTGCCAGCAGTTACTCGACAGGGAACACCGGGGAGCTGTTTTTT
CASSYSTGNTGELFF
>TRBJ1-5|NA|TRBV4-3|NA
TGCGCCAGCAGCCAAGATTGGGCAGGGCATCAGCCCCAGCATTTT
CASSQDWAGHQPQHF
>TRBJ1-1|NA|TRBV9|NA
TGTGCCAGCAGCCCTCAGAGGGCCGGGGACACTGAAGCTTTCTTT
CASSPQRAGDTEAFF
>TRBJ2-3|TRBD1|TRBV5-4|NA
TGTGCCAGCAACCTACAGGGGGAAGATACGCAGTATTTT
CASNLQGEDTQYF
>TRBJ1-5|NA|TRBV7-2|NA
TGTGCCAGCAGCTTACAGGGCAATCAGCCCCAGCATTTT
CASSLQGNQPQHF
>TRBJ1-1|NA|TRBV9|NA
TGTGCCAGCAGCGTTGGTACTGGGACCACTCACGAAGCTTTCTTT
CASSVGTGTTHEAFF
>TRBJ1-2|NA|TRBV28|NA
TGTGCCAGCAGTTTGGGAACCTATGGCTACACCTTC
CASSLGTYGYTF
>TRBJ2-4|TRBD2|TRBV5-1|NA
TGCGCCAGCAGCTTGGGGACTAGCGGGAGCATTCAGTACTTC
CASSLGTSGSIQYF
>TRBJ2-5|NA|TRBV7-3|NA
TGTGCCAGCAGTCCAGGGATACAAGAGACCCAGTACTTC
CASSPGIQETQYF
>TRBJ2-1|NA|TRBV11-3|NA
TGTGCCAGCAGCTTAGACCGGGACTACAATGAGCAGTTCTTC
CASSLDRDYNEQFF
>TRBJ1-2|NA|TRBV7-2|NA
TGTGCCAGCAGCTTTCGGGGGGGCTATGGCTACACCTTC
CASSFRGGYGYTF
>TRBJ2-3|NA|TRBV20-1|NA
TGCAGTGCCCCCAGCGGAGATACGCAGTATTTT
CSAPSGDTQYF
>TRBJ2-3|NA|TRBV2|NA
TGTGCCAGCAGTGGCGGGCTAGCGGACAGAGGGGATACGCAGTATTTT
CASSGGLADRGDTQYF
>TRBJ2-7|NA|TRBV10-1|few
TGCGCCAGCAGTCCGGGACCCCAGAGGGAGCAGTACTTC
CASSPGPQREQYF
>TRBJ2-5|TRBD2|TRBV11-2|NA
TGTGCCAGCAGCTTAGCGGGAGGAGAGACCCAGTACTTC
CASSLAGGETQYF
>TRBJ2-7|NA|TRBV7-2|NA
TGTGCCAGCAGCTTAGCGCCGGGCTACGAGCAGTACTTC
CASSLAPGYEQYF
>TRBJ2-2|TRBD1|TRBV7-6|NA
TGTGCCAGCAGCCCGACAGGGGGCATAAACGGGGAGCTGTTTTTT
CASSPTGGINGELFF